The clone carrying this T cell receptor beta chain was found many times. Antigen specificity is unknown. These data belong to a study of shared clonotypes between healthy human individuals. Study results and caveats: Exclusively blood specimens were collected; tissue repertoires likely differ.

It was into CD45RA+ naive and CD45RA-negative memory subsets that the CD4+ cells were split. This CDR3 comprises 15 residues. Germline V gene data show CDR1 as SGHAT and CDR2 as FQNNGV. Trimming stripped 5 bases from V and 0 bases from J, with 13 bases between. Deep-level assay runs were performed. The protocol was immunoSEQ multiplex PCR, while the TCRdb copy is restricted to in-frame clones and leaves out a portion. The sample lists 1 million to 1.2 million clones; 77% were seen once. V and J are TRBV11-2 and TRBJ2-5; tentatively, D is TRBD1 (5 bases). The sequencing sample was made of memory CD4+ T cells from PBMCs. Specified subset: CD45RA-negative fraction. The receptor's source is a young man in good health. Some clones in this sample may be carry-over from other donors' samples. The CDR3 sequence: CASSTGDTYQETQYF. The CDR3 DNA sequence: TGTGCCAGCAGCACAGGAGACACATACCAAGAGACCCAGTACTTC.